What follows are 25 T cell receptor beta chains derived from one specimen sequenced in a study of shared clonotypes between healthy human individuals. Here immunoSEQ multiplex PCR was the method, and the copy in TCRdb shows in-frame clones only, minus some. The repertoire holds roughly 2,300,000 clones, with around 92% as singletons. The specimen was naive CD4+ T cells from PBMCs. Subset indicated: CD45RA+ positively selected. The receptors were gathered from a man between 18 and 29 years old in good health. Some clones in this sample may be carry-over from other donors' samples.

V and J are TRBV7-8 and TRBJ1-5; 8 bases match TRBD1. With V trimmed by 1 base and J by 6 bases, 8 bases remained unmatched. CDR3 length: 16 residues. CDR1 and CDR2 from the germline V gene are SGHVS and FQNEAQ. The CDR3 nucleotides read TGTGCCAGCAGCTTAGAAGGCAGGGGGCTGGGTCAGCCCCAGCATTTT. Translating it yields CASSLEGRGLGQPQHF.

V and J are TRBV11-2 and TRBJ2-2, with 7 bases matching TRBD1. Germline trimming cut 2 bases from V and 6 bases from J; bases unmatched to any gene: 3. CDR3 length equals 14 residues. Germline V CDR1 and CDR2: SGHAT, FQNNGV. DNA of the CDR3: TGTGCCAGCAGCTTACAGGGGGAACCCGGGGAGCTGTTTTTT. Its translation: CASSLQGEPGELFF.

This clone was seen only a few times. V gene TRBV2 combines with J gene TRBJ2-4; either TRBD1 or TRBD2 may fit D (6 bases each). The CDR3 contains 12 residues. CDR1 is SNHLY and CDR2 is FYNNEI in the germline V gene. The V and J ends lost 1 base and 13 bases respectively, with 11 bases between them. In nucleotides, the CDR3 is TGTGCCAGCAGTGAAGACCTAGGGGGGCAGTACTTC. It specifies CASSEDLGGQYF.

CDR3 in amino acids: CASSQDYSNRNTIYF. CDR3 in DNA: TGTGCCAGCAGCCAAGATTACAGCAACAGAAACACCATATATTTT. The chain combines TRBV4-2 with TRBJ1-3; D not certain. V lost 0 bases and J lost 5, with 11 bases in between. The length of the CDR3 is 15 residues. Germline V gene data show CDR1 as LGHNA and CDR2 as YNFKEQ.

The chain joins TRBV28 to TRBJ2-7; TRBD2 matches 7 bases. V was clipped by 0 bases and J by 6 bases; unmatched bases: 5. CDR1 and CDR2 (germline): MDHEN, SYDVKM. The CDR3 is made up of 14 amino acids. This CDR3 is CASSLWGGQVEQYF. The CDR3 DNA reads as TGTGCCAGCAGTTTATGGGGAGGGCAGGTCGAGCAGTACTTC.

On this clone: Other DNA sequences in the sample encode the same CDR3. The rearrangement joins TRBV7-9 to TRBJ2-1, with D unclear. The CDR3 spans 12 residues. Trimming cost V 1 base and J 9 bases, with 7 bases left between them. Germline V gives CDR1 SEHNR, CDR2 FQNEAQ (reference sequence). The CDR3 coding sequence is TGTGCCAGCAGCTTAGTCGCAGTTGAGCAGTTCTTC. Protein sequence: CASSLVAVEQFF.

This clone was detected only once. The chain links TRBV15 to TRBJ2-3; TRBD1 aligns across 7 bases. Trimming cost V 1 base and J 1 base; bases outside gene matches: 5. The CDR3 covers 16 residues. Germline loops: CDR1 LNHNV, CDR2 YYDKDF (reference sequence). The CDR3 DNA follows: TGTGCCACCAGCAGAGGCGAGGGGGCGCGCACAGATACGCAGTATTTT. Its protein is CATSRGEGARTDTQYF.

The V and J genes are TRBV18 and TRBJ2-5; D call uncertain. Germline loops: CDR1 KGHSH, CDR2 LQKENI. This CDR3 has 13 amino acids. Between the trimmed V and J ends, which lost 5 bases and 5 bases, there was a span of 12 bases. CDR3 DNA: TGTGCCAGCTCAGAGCAGCGCAGGGAGACCCAGTACTTC. This codes for CASSEQRRETQYF.

A remark on this clone: Its ends do not fully match the called genes, so a read error is possible. The V call is TRBV10-3, the J call TRBJ2-7; 9 positions match TRBD2. Germline V gives CDR1 ENHRY, CDR2 SYGVKD. This CDR3 region has 13 residues. CDR3: CAISESWREGLFF. The CDR3 bases are TGTGCCATCTCCGAATCGTGGCGGGAGGGGCTTTTCTTC.

The chain recombines TRBV6-6 with TRBJ2-7, with 7 bases matching TRBD1. Trimming at V came to 5 bases and at J to 2 bases, leaving 12 bases not matched to a gene. Germline V gene data show CDR1 as MNHNY and CDR2 as SVGAGI (reference sequence). This CDR3 has 16 amino acids. For the CDR3, the DNA is TGTGCCAGCAGTGGAAACCGGGACAGCAAGCCCTACGAGCAGTACTTC. This codes for CASSGNRDSKPYEQYF.

In DNA form, the CDR3 reads TGTGCCAGCAGCGCCAGACTAGCCTTAGGAGATACGCAGTATTTT. Protein: CASSARLALGDTQYF. The rearrangement links TRBV5-4 to TRBJ2-3; 7 nucleotides line up with TRBD2. Per germline, CDR1 SGHNT and CDR2 YYREEE (reference sequence). The V and J ends lost 4 bases and 5 bases, in that order; junction bases with no gene match: 10. The CDR3 covers 15 residues.

The chain combines TRBV12-5 with TRBJ2-3; TRBD2 matches at 7 bases. Unmatched junction bases numbered 4, after V lost 6 bases and J lost 4 bases. CDR1 and CDR2 from the germline V gene are LGHNT and FRNRAP. The CDR3 length is 13 residues. The CDR3 DNA is TGTGCTAGTGGCCCCGGGGGGTCAGATACGCAGTATTTT. Its translation is CASGPGGSDTQYF.

In the case of this clone: The junction and the germline gene differ at one end; a read error may be behind it. The chain has TRBV27 and TRBJ1-1; D might be TRBD1 (5 bases). The CDR3 covers 18 residues. Germline V gene data show CDR1 as MNHEY and CDR2 as SMNVEV (reference sequence). DNA for the CDR3: TGTGCCCGCAGTTTATGGGGGGGTAGAGGGGCGGGGAGCACTGAAGCTTTCTTT. It encodes CARSLWGGRGAGSTEAFF.

This sequence joins TRBV2 and TRBJ1-2; D possibly corresponds to TRBD1 (6 bases). The CDR3 extends over 15 amino acids. V shed 6 bases and J shed 1 base, with 15 bases lying between them. The germline gives CDR1 SNHLY, CDR2 FYNNEI. In nucleotides, the CDR3 is TGTGCCAGCAGGGGGGCCGGTCCCGGTAACTATGGCTACACCTTC. This encodes CASRGAGPGNYGYTF.

The V and J genes are TRBV9 and TRBJ2-5; a weak D match, TRBD1 (5 bases). Between the trimmed V and J ends, which lost 4 bases and 4 bases, there was a span of 17 bases. This CDR3 spans 15 amino acids. CDR1 is SGDLS, CDR2 YYNGEE, per germline. The CDR3 nucleotides read TGTGCCAGCAGCCCCGGACCCGTTCAGGGAGAGACCCAGTACTTC. This codes for CASSPGPVQGETQYF.

The chain carries TRBV27 and TRBJ2-2; TRBD2 might be the D (7 bases). Germline lookup yields CDR1 MNHEY and CDR2 SMNVEV (reference sequence). Trimming stripped 2 bases from V and 4 bases from J, with 14 bases between. The CDR3 has 16 residues. The CDR3 region is CASSLGAGASTGELFF. The CDR3 bases are TGTGCCAGCAGTTTAGGGGCGGGGGCCTCCACCGGGGAGCTGTTTTTT.

Regarding this clone: At the DNA level, this CDR3 is encoded by other sequences in the same sample as well. This chain's CDR3 is CASSQGLQETQYF. The DNA for the CDR3 is TGCGCCAGCAGCCAAGGGCTTCAGGAGACCCAGTACTTC. The chain combines TRBV5-1 with TRBJ2-5; the D is unclear. The CDR3 contains 13 residues. The germline V and J ends were trimmed by 4 bases and 5 bases, with 12 bases remaining between them. Germline lookup yields CDR1 SGHRS and CDR2 YFSETQ.

The chain recombines TRBV11-3 with TRBJ1-1, with D possibly TRBD1 on 6 matching bases. Trimming took off 3 bases at V and 2 bases at J, with 19 bases between the two ends. The CDR3 extends over 17 amino acids. Per germline, CDR1 SGHNT and CDR2 YENEEA. CDR3 residues: CASSFEPGAGKNTEAFF. The DNA of the CDR3 is TGTGCCAGCAGCTTCGAGCCGGGGGCAGGGAAAAACACTGAAGCTTTCTTT.

The chain combines TRBV7-9 with TRBJ2-1, with a weak D call TRBD1 (6 bases). V lost 5 bases and J lost 3, with 14 bases in between. CDR3 length: 15 residues. Germline V lookup: CDR1 SEHNR, CDR2 FQNEAQ (reference sequence). The CDR3 DNA follows: TGTGCCAGCAGCACCCGGGCAGGGGACTACAATGAGCAGTTCTTC. It is translated as CASSTRAGDYNEQFF.

The chain has TRBV30 and TRBJ1-1; possibly TRBD1 for D (5 bases). V lost 1 base and J 5 bases, leaving 11 bases between the germline ends. Germline-derived CDR1 and CDR2 are GTSNPN and SVGIG (reference sequence). The CDR3 sequence is 13 residues long. The CDR3 nucleotides are TGTGCCTGGAGTGCGGCGGGGGGGACTGAAGCTTTCTTT. It encodes CAWSAAGGTEAFF.

The rearrangement uses TRBV18 and TRBJ1-2; TRBD1 agrees at 7 bases. Germline lookup yields CDR1 KGHSH and CDR2 LQKENI. V was pared by 6 bases and J by 4 bases, with 8 bases of the junction left unmatched. The CDR3 contains 14 residues. The CDR3 protein is CASSETGLGYGYTF. CDR3 nucleotides: TGTGCCAGCTCCGAGACAGGGCTGGGCTATGGCTACACCTTC.

Note on this clone: Other nucleotide sequences from this sample produce the same CDR3. The DNA of the CDR3 is TGTGCCAGCAGCGTAGCGGGAGGGTACACCGGGGAGCTGTTTTTT. Encoded protein: CASSVAGGYTGELFF. The chain combines TRBV9 with TRBJ2-2, with TRBD2 matching over 8 bases. The CDR3 sequence is 15 residues long. CDR1 and CDR2 (germline): SGDLS, YYNGEE. The J segment lost 3 bases and the V segment lost 0 bases, leaving 1 base of the junction unmatched.

This chain connects TRBV18 to TRBJ1-2; 9 bases agree with TRBD1. V lost 1 base, J lost 5 bases, and 14 bases stayed unmatched. Germline V gene lookup returns CDR1 KGHSH and CDR2 LQKENI. The CDR3 extends over 18 amino acids. CDR3 DNA: TGTGCCAGCTCACCACTAAACAGGGGGCAGCTGGAGTGGTATGGCTACACCTTC. This sequence encodes CASSPLNRGQLEWYGYTF.

The rearrangement links TRBV18 to TRBJ1-1; possible D gene TRBD1, 5 bases. CDR1 and CDR2 from the germline V gene are KGHSH and LQKENI. Trimming shortened V by 0 bases and J by 4 bases, and 15 bases separated the two germline ends. The CDR3 length is 16 residues. Written as DNA, the CDR3 is TGTGCCAGCTCACCACCGCCCGGGGCAGGTTTCACTGAAGCTTTCTTT. Amino acids: CASSPPPGAGFTEAFF.

Concerning this clone itself: This same CDR3 is encoded by further DNA sequences in the sample. The chain combines TRBV25-1 with TRBJ1-2, with no clear D. V shed 4 bases and J shed 7 bases, with 10 bases lying between them. The CDR3 covers 12 residues. Germline V gives CDR1 MGHDK, CDR2 SYGVNS. CDR3 nucleotide sequence: TGTGCCAGCAGTGGGTCTTTAGGTGGCTACACCTTC. Its translation: CASSGSLGGYTF.